These 23 T cell receptor beta chains came from one sample sequenced in a study of cytomegalovirus exposure and HLA in healthy donors. The PCR employed 60 Vbeta primers together with 13 Jbeta primers. Sequenced by immunoSEQ multiplex PCR; TCRdb stores in-frame clones only, minus some. The profile shows 150,000 to 200,000 clones, around 79% of them singletons. Input material: PBMCs. Receptors originate from a man aged 50-59 years in good health and CMV-seropositive.

The chain combines TRBV10-3 with TRBJ2-5; possible D gene TRBD2, 6 bases. CDR3 length equals 14 residues. Germline-derived CDR1 and CDR2 are ENHRY and SYGVKD. V lost 2 bases and J 3 bases, leaving 10 bases between the germline ends. The CDR3, as DNA: TGTGCCATCAGTGAGAGGGGCGGGGAAGAGACCCAGTACTTC. It specifies CAISERGGEETQYF.

This rearrangement joins TRBV19 to TRBJ1-2; TRBD1 aligns across 9 bases. The germline V gene encodes CDR1 LNHDA and CDR2 SQIVND (reference sequence). This CDR3 comprises 15 residues. V shed 6 bases and J 2 bases; nucleotides not matched to a gene: 7. Here the CDR3 DNA reads TGTGCCAGTAGGGATAACAGGGGGCTCAACTATGGCTACACCTTC. This gives the protein CASRDNRGLNYGYTF. Supplemented by reference TRBV19 and TRBJ1-2, the full variable domain reads DGGITQSPKYLFRKEGQNVTLSCEQNLNHDAMYWYRQDPGQGLRLIYYSQIVNDFQKGDIAEGYSVSREKKESFPLTVTSAQKNPTAFYLCASRDNRGLNYGYTFGSGTRLTVV.

The chain joins TRBV11-2 to TRBJ1-1; D call uncertain. This CDR3 spans 16 amino acids. V was cut by 3 bases and J by 3 bases, with 17 bases left in between. Germline V gives CDR1 SGHAT, CDR2 FQNNGV. The CDR3 protein is CASSLFPSRSDTEAFF. The CDR3 DNA is TGTGCCAGCAGCTTGTTTCCGAGCAGGTCGGACACTGAAGCTTTCTTT.

The chain has TRBV27 and TRBJ2-2, with D perhaps TRBD1 (6 bases). CDR1 is MNHEY and CDR2 is SMNVEV in the germline V gene (reference sequence). The V gene lost 6 bases and the J gene lost 6 bases, with 11 bases spanning the gap. CDR3 length equals 13 residues. The chain's CDR3 is CASSLGGAGELFF. The CDR3 bases are TGTGCCAGCAGCCTAGGGGGAGCCGGGGAGCTGTTTTTT.

J is TRBJ1-5 and V is TRBV28; D is possibly TRBD1 (5 bases). This CDR3 contains 13 residues. The V and J ends lost 8 bases and 2 bases respectively, with 10 bases between them. Germline V gene sequence: CDR1 MDHEN, CDR2 SYDVKM. The DNA for the CDR3 is TGTGCCAGCTCAGACAGCGGCAATCAGCCCCAGCATTTT. Amino acids: CASSDSGNQPQHF.

This chain joins TRBV27 and TRBJ1-5; 8 bases map to TRBD1. Germline values: CDR1 MNHEY, CDR2 SMNVEV (reference sequence). J gave up 1 base and V 4 bases, and 9 bases lay outside the gene matches. This CDR3 comprises 17 residues. The CDR3 nucleotides read TGTGCCAGCAGTTCTTTCGGACAGGGCCCCAGCAATCAGCCCCAGCATTTT. This translates into CASSSFGQGPSNQPQHF.

This chain uses TRBV6-4 with TRBJ1-1, with a tentative D call TRBD1 (6 bases). Germline CDR1 reads MRHNA; CDR2 reads SNTAGT. The CDR3 length is 13 residues. V lost 5 bases to trimming and J lost 1 base, with 8 bases between them. This chain's CDR3 is CASSKTGNTEAFF. The DNA of the CDR3 is TGTGCCAGCAGTAAGACAGGGAACACTGAAGCTTTCTTT.

This chain joins TRBV4-2 and TRBJ1-2, with D perhaps TRBD1 (5 bases). The CDR3 sequence is 15 residues long. Germline V lookup: CDR1 LGHNA, CDR2 YNFKEQ. Trimming pared 3 bases from V and 2 bases from J, leaving 13 bases between. In DNA form, the CDR3 reads TGTGCCAGCAGCCAGGAAGGGACTGAAAACTATGGCTACACCTTC. It translates to CASSQEGTENYGYTF.

This chain uses TRBV15 with TRBJ2-3, with TRBD1 as a possible D gene (6 bases). The V gene's germline CDR1 is LNHNV and CDR2 YYDKDF (reference sequence). V was pared by 1 base and J by 0 bases, with 14 bases between. This CDR3 is built from 17 residues. The CDR3 DNA is TGTGCCACCAGCAGAGGTGGGGGCGATTGGAGCACAGATACGCAGTATTTT. The encoded protein is CATSRGGGDWSTDTQYF.

This chain links TRBV19 with TRBJ2-5; 7 nucleotides match TRBD2. Germline V gene data show CDR1 as LNHDA and CDR2 as SQIVND (reference sequence). The CDR3 contains 15 residues. Trimming removed 1 base from V and 5 bases from J; junction bases left unmatched: 7. The CDR3 loop reads CASSIGAGVRETQYF. The CDR3 nucleotides read TGTGCCAGTAGTATAGGTGCGGGGGTCCGGGAGACCCAGTACTTC.

The rearrangement uses TRBV2 and TRBJ2-1; TRBD2 matches 8 bases. J lost 6 bases, V lost 7 bases, and 5 bases had no gene match. CDR1 and CDR2 (germline): SNHLY, FYNNEI. The CDR3 loop spans 13 amino acids. CDR3 DNA: TGTGCCAGCAAGAGCGGGGGTGGCAATGAGCAGTTCTTC. The encoded protein is CASKSGGGNEQFF.

The genes are TRBV6-1 and TRBJ2-7; 8 bases align to TRBD2. V lost 5 bases, J lost 5 bases, and 11 bases stayed unmatched. This CDR3 has 15 amino acids. The V gene's germline CDR1 is MNHNS and CDR2 SASEGT. The CDR3 region has the DNA TGTGCCAGCAGTCGGGCGGATAGCGGGGCCGACGAGCAGTACGTC. It yields the protein CASSRADSGADEQYV.

The chain couples TRBV29-1 to TRBJ1-2; D gene uncertain. The CDR3 sequence is 12 residues long. Germline V lookup: CDR1 SQVTM, CDR2 ANQGSEA. The V and J ends lost 4 bases and 10 bases respectively, with 16 bases between them. The DNA for the CDR3 is TGCAGCGTTGCGGACGGGAAAGTTGACTACACCTTC. Translated: CSVADGKVDYTF.

In its sample, this clone was seen once. DNA for the CDR3: TGTGCCAGCAGCTTTGGACAGGGTTGGGTGATGAACACTGAAGCTTTCTTT. Its translation is CASSFGQGWVMNTEAFF. The chain has TRBV5-6 and TRBJ1-1; 8 bases are shared with TRBD1. CDR1 and CDR2 (germline): SGHDT, YYEEEE. The length of the CDR3 is 17 residues. V shed 2 bases, J shed 0 bases, and the junction held 9 bases outside the gene matches.

The table lists this clone with a count of one. The chain recombines TRBV5-4 with TRBJ2-7; maybe TRBD2 (8 bases). Trimming left V 3 bases short and J 5 bases short, with 18 bases between. Germline CDR1 and CDR2: SGHNT and YYREEE (reference sequence). This CDR3 comprises 15 residues. This CDR3 is CASSSGGRGQDEQYF. The CDR3 DNA reads TGTGCCAGCAGCTCGGGGGGGAGGGGGCAGGACGAGCAGTACTTC.

The genes are TRBV11-2 and TRBJ2-6, with TRBD1 as a possible D gene (6 bases). The CDR3 is 17 amino acids. Germline assignment: CDR1 SGHAT and CDR2 FQNNGV. With 3 bases removed from V and 1 base from J, the gap between germline ends came to 13 bases. The CDR3 region has the DNA TGTGCCAGCAGCTTTCTGGGGGCGATTTCTGGGGCCAACGTCCTGACTTTC. Its translation: CASSFLGAISGANVLTF.

This clone appeared a few times. V is TRBV28 and J is TRBJ1-1; 10 positions match TRBD1. CDR3 size: 15 residues. V lost 6 bases, J lost 4 bases, and 8 bases stayed unmatched. Germline V lookup: CDR1 MDHEN, CDR2 SYDVKM. In DNA form, the CDR3 reads TGTGCCAGCAGCAAGACAGGGGGCTTGAGCACTGAAGCTTTCTTT. The encoded protein is CASSKTGGLSTEAFF.

The chain links TRBV28 to TRBJ1-2, with 9 bases identical to TRBD1. The CDR3 length is 15 residues. Germline loops: CDR1 MDHEN, CDR2 SYDVKM. Unmatched junction bases numbered 9, after V lost 6 bases and J lost 4 bases. Here the CDR3 reads CASSLTDRGGYGYTF. The DNA of the CDR3 is TGTGCCAGCAGCCTAACGGACAGGGGAGGCTATGGCTACACCTTC.

This chain joins TRBV27 and TRBJ1-5; 9 bases line up with TRBD1. The CDR3 has 13 residues. The germline V gene encodes CDR1 MNHEY and CDR2 SMNVEV (reference sequence). The junction had 7 bases not matched to a gene; V was cut back by 6 bases and J by 10 bases. CDR3 sequence reads: CASSGQGNYPQHF. The DNA for the CDR3 is TGTGCCAGCAGCGGACAGGGGAATTATCCCCAGCATTTT.

This clone appeared once. The chain combines TRBV6-6 with TRBJ1-1; 11 nucleotides align to TRBD1. The CDR3 totals 15 residues. V dropped 5 bases and J dropped 5; count of bases not matched to a gene: 7. Germline V gene data show CDR1 as MNHNY and CDR2 as SVGAGI (reference sequence). CDR3 in amino acids: CASSTGTGGSTEAFF. The CDR3, as DNA: TGTGCCAGCAGTACCGGGACAGGGGGGTCGACTGAAGCTTTCTTT.

This clone was found a few times. The chain combines TRBV7-2 with TRBJ2-1, with 7 bases fitting TRBD1. CDR3 length: 16 residues. The V segment lost 6 bases and the J segment 6 bases; nucleotides outside the gene matches: 14. Germline CDR1 and CDR2: SGHTA and FQGNSA. For the CDR3, the DNA is TGTGCCAGCAGACCGTCCGCGACAGGGTCCGGCAATGAGCAGTTCTTC. It translates to CASRPSATGSGNEQFF.

J is TRBJ2-3 and V is TRBV7-6; possibly TRBD2 for D (7 bases). Germline V gene lookup returns CDR1 SGHVS and CDR2 FNYEAQ. Trimming cost V 5 bases and J 4 bases, with 16 bases left between them. The length of the CDR3 is 15 residues. DNA for the CDR3: TGTGCCAGCAGCCCCGGGCGGGGGCGGGCAGATACGCAGTATTTT. As protein: CASSPGRGRADTQYF.

The chain has TRBV5-1 and TRBJ2-5, with D perhaps TRBD2 (6 bases). The CDR3 extends over 15 amino acids. Germline CDR1 SGHRS, CDR2 YFSETQ. Deletions cut 0 bases from V and 1 base from J, with 10 bases between. CDR3 sequence: CASSLAGGIQETQYF. DNA for the CDR3: TGCGCCAGCAGCTTGGCTGGGGGGATCCAAGAGACCCAGTACTTC.